This TCR beta chain emerged from a study of regulatory T cells in long-lasting Graves disease. Study-wide points: What was studied was peripheral blood only, and not thyroid tissue.

iRepertoire HTBI primers and Arm-PCR of CDR3 regions built TCR beta libraries. MiXCR, run by TCRdb on the multiplex PCR reads, gives a single entry per CDR3 protein. The data show 600,000 to 850,000 distinct CDR3 sequences, about 30% seen once. Stated time point: persistent/refractory GD, antithyroid drugs over 5 years with positive TRAb. Making the TCR library involved RNA that had been extracted from PBMCs. Points on this clonotype: Its antigen is unidentified.

The CDR3 has 12 amino acids. V was trimmed by 6 bases and J by 4 bases, leaving 10 bases between them. CDR1 is ENHRY and CDR2 is SYGVKD in the germline V gene. This TCR came from a female donor with Graves disease. The sample was peripheral blood mononuclear cells (PBMCs), taken when the disease was refractory, from a patient treated with antithyroid drugs. V and J are TRBV10-3 and TRBJ2-7, with D possibly called TRBD1 or TRBD2 (5 bases each). The CDR3 nucleotides are TGTGCCATCAGCAAGGGGAGTTACGAGCAGTACTTC. Residues: CAISKGSYEQYF.